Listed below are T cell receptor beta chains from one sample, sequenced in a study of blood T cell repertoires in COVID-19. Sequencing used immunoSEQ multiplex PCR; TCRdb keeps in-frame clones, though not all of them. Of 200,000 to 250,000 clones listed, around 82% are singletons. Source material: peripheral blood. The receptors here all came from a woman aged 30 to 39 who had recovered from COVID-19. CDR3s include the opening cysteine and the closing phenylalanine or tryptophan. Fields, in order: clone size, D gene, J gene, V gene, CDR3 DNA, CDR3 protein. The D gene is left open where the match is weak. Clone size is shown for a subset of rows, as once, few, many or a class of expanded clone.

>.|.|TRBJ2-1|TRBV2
TGTGCCAGCAGTAGATTCGGGGATGAGCAGTTCTTC
CASSRFGDEQFF
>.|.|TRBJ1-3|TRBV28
TGTGCCAGCACCCACCCGCGCTCTGGAAACACCATATATTTT
CASTHPRSGNTIYF
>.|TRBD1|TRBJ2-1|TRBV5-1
TGCGCCAGCAGCTTGACACAGGGGGCTTACAATGAGCAGTTCTTC
CASSLTQGAYNEQFF
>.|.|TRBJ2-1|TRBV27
TGTGCCAGCAGTTTACGCGGCGGATACAATGAGCAGTTCTTC
CASSLRGGYNEQFF
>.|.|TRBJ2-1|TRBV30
TGTGCCTGGAGCCCGGGTCACGATGAGCAGTTCTTC
CAWSPGHDEQFF
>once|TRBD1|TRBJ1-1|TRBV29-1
TGCAGCGTTGTGCCCCCGGGCAGGGGGACTGAAGCTTTCTTT
CSVVPPGRGTEAFF
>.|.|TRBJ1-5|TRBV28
TGTGCCAGCAGTTTATTCCGGGTGGGGGCTCAGCCCCAGCATTTT
CASSLFRVGAQPQHF
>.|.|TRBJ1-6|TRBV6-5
TGTGCCAGCATACAGGCAAATAATTCACCCCTCCACTTT
CASIQANNSPLHF
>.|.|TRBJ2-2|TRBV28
TGTGCCAGCAGTTTGGGTCCGGGAGTGATCGACACCGGGGAGCTGTTTTTT
CASSLGPGVIDTGELFF
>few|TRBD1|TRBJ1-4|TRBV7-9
TGTGCCAGCAGCCCTCCAGGGGGGATGAATGAAAAACTGTTTTTT
CASSPPGGMNEKLFF
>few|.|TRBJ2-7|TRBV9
TGTGCCAGCCCCCCTCGGGGTCTCGAGGACGAGCAGTACTTC
CASPPRGLEDEQYF
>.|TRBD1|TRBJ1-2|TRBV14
TGTGCCAGCAGCCCCTACAGGGGGATAGGCTACACCTTC
CASSPYRGIGYTF
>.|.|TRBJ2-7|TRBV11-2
TGTGCCACCGAATGGGGGGGCACGCACGAGCAGTACTTC
CATEWGGTHEQYF